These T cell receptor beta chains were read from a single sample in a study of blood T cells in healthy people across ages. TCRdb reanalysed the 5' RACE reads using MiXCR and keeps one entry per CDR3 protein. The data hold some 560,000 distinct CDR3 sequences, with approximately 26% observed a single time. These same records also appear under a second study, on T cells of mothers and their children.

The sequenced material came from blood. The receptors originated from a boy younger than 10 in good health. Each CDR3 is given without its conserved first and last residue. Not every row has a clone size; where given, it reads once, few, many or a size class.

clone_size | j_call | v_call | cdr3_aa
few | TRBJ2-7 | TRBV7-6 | ASSLGADGPYEQY
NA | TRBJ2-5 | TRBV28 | ASSLALLRETQY
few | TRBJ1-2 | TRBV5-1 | ASSLDYRGDYGYT
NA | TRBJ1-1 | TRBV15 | ATSRADWTEAF
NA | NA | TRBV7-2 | ASSLGPRGLNEQF
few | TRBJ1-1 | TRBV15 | ATSTHRAYTEAF
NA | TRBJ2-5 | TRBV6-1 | ASTISETQY
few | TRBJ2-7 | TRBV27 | ASRGITGQGDYEQY
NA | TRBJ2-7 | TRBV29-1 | SGLTGSYEQY
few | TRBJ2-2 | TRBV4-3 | ASSQVPLGPGELF
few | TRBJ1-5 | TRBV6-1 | ASSVQGYNQPQH
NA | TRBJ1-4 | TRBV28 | ASSLGGRFDEKLF
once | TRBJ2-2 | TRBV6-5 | ASGRLAVNTGELF
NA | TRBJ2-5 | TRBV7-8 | ASSLSLAGEGETQY
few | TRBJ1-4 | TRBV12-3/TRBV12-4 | ASRRDLGKLF
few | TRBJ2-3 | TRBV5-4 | ASSSIGHDTQY
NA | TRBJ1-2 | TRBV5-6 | ASSLGIATNYGYT
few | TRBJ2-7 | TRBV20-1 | SAPTGTNYEQY
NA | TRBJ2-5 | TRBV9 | ASSGGTGETQY
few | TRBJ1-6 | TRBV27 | ASSLFDSNSPLH
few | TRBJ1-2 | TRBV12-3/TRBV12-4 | ASRVGQGRGGYT
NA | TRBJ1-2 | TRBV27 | ASSKNRQGAPYGYT
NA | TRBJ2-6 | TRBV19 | ASSIGYSSGANVLT
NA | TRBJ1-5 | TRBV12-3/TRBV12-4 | ASSATDSNQPQH
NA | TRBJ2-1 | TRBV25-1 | ASSEYKRNEQF
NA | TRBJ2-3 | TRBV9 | ASSVESGLNTDTQY
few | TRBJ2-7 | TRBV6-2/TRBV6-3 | ASSFPRQGSYEQY
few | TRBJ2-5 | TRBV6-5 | ASSWAPLNGTSGDRETQY
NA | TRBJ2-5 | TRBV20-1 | SASTPSVRETQY
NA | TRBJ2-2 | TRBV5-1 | ASSSEMNTGELF
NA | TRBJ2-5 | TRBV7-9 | ASSKGQGFQETQY
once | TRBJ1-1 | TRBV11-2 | ASSTLRANTEAF
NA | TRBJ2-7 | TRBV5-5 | ASSRTSGSREQY
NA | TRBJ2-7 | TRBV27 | ASSRATDRGYEQY
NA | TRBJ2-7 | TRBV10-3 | AITGDRASYEQY
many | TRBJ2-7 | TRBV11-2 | ASSLDTRAYLGYEQY
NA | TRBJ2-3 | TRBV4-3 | ASSQGDINTQY
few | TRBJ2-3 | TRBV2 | ASQGLAAPDTQY
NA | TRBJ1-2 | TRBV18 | ASSPSDPYGYT
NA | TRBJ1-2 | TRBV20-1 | SARDLWGYT
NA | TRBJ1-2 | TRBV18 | ASSLRRAANYGYT
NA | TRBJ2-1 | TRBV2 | ASSAGLAGGFGEQF
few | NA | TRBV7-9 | ASSLIQGAYNEQF
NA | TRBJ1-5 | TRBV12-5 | ASGLHGNQPQH